This paragraph covers one TCR beta chain sequence. Its antigen is unidentified. This sample is drawn from a study of cytomegalovirus exposure and HLA in healthy donors. On the study more broadly: An early data release held some 89 million unique TCRs from HLA-typed donors. General study points: As a later analysis showed, several of the most significant clusters appeared to be linked to common viral pathogens. Certain indistinguishable V segments, among them TRBV6-2 and TRBV6-3, were excluded. On later analysis, the bulk of CMV-associated TCR beta chains appeared to be HLA-restricted.

The V end was cut by 5 bases, the J end by 5 bases, with 13 bases between. The CDR3 runs 13 residues. Germline V gene lookup returns CDR1 ENHRY and CDR2 SYGVKD. Primers included in the PCR were 60 Vbeta and 13 Jbeta primers. The table came from immunoSEQ multiplex PCR; TCRdb's copy has only in-frame clones and leaves some out. The data hold approximately 180,000 clones, with roughly 84% observed a single time. This clonotype originated in a girl less than two years old in good health and CMV-seronegative. The chain uses TRBV10-3 and TRBJ2-7; TRBD1 is a possible D gene (6 bases). Sequenced input: PBMCs. The DNA of the CDR3 is TGTGCCATCAGTTTAGGACCAGGGGACGAGCAGTACTTC. The encoded protein is CAISLGPGDEQYF.